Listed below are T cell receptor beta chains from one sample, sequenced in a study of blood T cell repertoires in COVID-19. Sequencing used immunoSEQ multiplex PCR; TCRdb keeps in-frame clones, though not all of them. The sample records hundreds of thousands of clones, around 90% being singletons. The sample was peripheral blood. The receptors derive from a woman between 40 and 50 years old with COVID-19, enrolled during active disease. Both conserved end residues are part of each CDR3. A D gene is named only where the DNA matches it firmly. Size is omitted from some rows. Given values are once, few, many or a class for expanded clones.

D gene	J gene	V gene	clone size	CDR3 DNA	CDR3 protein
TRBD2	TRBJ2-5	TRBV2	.	TGTGCCAGCTCTCCTAGGACTAGCCCAGCATTCGGGCCTGAGACCCAGTACTTC	CASSPRTSPAFGPETQYF
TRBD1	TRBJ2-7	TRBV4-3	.	TGCGCCAGCAGCCCCTCGCAGGGACAGGGGAACTACGAGCAGTACTTC	CASSPSQGQGNYEQYF
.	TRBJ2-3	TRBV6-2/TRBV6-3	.	TGTGCCAGCAGTTACTCGATCAGCGGAGGACCCACAGATACGCAGTATTTT	CASSYSISGGPTDTQYF
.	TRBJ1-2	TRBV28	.	TGTGCCAGCAGTTCGCAAGCGGGCTACACCTTC	CASSSQAGYTF
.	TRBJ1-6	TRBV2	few	TGTGCCAGCAGGGCGGGACGGGGTAATTCACCCCTCCACTTT	CASRAGRGNSPLHF
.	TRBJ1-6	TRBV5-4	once	TGTGCCAGCAGCTTCTCACTTTCACCCCTCCACTTT	CASSFSLSPLHF
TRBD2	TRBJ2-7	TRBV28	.	TGTGCCAGCAGGAGGGGACTAGCGGGTTTGCCCCCCTACGAGCAGTACTTC	CASRRGLAGLPPYEQYF
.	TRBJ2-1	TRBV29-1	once	TGCAGCGTTGATGGGCCGCTAGCCCTATCTGAGCAGTTCTTC	CSVDGPLALSEQFF
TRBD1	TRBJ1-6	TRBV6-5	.	TGTGCCAGCAGTTACGGGACAGGGGATGGGGGTTCACCCCTCCACTTT	CASSYGTGDGGSPLHF
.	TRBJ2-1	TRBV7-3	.	TGTGCCAGCAGCCAGGTGTCCTACAATGAGCAGTTCTTC	CASSQVSYNEQFF